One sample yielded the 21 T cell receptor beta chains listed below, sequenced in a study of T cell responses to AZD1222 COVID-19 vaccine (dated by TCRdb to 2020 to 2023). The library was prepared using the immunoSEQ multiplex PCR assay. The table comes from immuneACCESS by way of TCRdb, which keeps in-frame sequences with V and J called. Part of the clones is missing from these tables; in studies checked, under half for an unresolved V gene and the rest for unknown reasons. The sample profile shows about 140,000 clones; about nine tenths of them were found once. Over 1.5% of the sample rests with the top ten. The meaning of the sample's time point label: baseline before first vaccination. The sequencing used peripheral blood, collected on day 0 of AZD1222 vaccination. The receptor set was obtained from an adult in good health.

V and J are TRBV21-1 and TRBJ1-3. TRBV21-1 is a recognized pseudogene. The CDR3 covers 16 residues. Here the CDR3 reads CASGPTLGPSGNTIYF. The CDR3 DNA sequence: TGTGCCAGCGGCCCCACCTTAGGTCCCTCTGGAAACACCATATATTTT.

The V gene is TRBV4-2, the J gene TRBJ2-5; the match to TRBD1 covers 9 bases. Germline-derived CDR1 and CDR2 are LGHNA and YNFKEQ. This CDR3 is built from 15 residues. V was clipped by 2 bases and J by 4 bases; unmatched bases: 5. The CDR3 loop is CASSQSTGGPETQYF. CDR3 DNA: TGTGCCAGCAGCCAAAGCACAGGGGGCCCAGAGACCCAGTACTTC.

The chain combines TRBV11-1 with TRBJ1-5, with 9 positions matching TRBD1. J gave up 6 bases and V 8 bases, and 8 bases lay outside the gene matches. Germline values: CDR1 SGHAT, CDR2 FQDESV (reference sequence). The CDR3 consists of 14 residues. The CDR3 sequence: CASADRGASQPQHF. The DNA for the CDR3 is TGTGCCAGCGCGGACAGGGGAGCAAGTCAGCCCCAGCATTTT.

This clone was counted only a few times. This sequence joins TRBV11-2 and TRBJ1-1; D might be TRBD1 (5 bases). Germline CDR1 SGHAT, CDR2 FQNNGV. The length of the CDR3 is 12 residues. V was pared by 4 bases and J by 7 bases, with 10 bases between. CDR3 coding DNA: TGTGCCAGCAGCTCAACAGGAGGTGAAGCTTTCTTT. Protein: CASSSTGGEAFF.

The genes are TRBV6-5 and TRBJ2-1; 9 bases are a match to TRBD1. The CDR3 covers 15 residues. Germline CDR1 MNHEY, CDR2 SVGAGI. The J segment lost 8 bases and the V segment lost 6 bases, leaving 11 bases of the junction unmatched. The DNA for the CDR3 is TGTGCCAGCAGCCAGGGGGGACAGGGAGTCCATGAGCAGTTCTTC. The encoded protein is CASSQGGQGVHEQFF.

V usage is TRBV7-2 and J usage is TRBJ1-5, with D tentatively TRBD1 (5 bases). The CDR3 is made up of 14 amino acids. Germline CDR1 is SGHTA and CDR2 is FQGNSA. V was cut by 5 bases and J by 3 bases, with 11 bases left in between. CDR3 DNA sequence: TGTGCCAGCAGCCTGGAGGGGTCCAATCAGCCCCAGCATTTT. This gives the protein CASSLEGSNQPQHF.

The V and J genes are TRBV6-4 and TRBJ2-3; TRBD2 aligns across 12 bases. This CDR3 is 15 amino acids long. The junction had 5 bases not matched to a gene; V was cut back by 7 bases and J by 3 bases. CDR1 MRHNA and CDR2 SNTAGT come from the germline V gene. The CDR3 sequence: CASIGLAGPTDTQYF. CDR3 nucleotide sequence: TGTGCCAGCATCGGACTAGCGGGGCCAACAGATACGCAGTATTTT.

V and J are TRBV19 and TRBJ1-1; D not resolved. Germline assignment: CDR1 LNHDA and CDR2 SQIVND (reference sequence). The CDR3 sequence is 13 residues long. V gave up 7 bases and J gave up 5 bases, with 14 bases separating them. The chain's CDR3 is CASNPSRTTEAFF. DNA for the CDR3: TGTGCCAGTAACCCTTCTCGGACGACTGAAGCTTTCTTT.

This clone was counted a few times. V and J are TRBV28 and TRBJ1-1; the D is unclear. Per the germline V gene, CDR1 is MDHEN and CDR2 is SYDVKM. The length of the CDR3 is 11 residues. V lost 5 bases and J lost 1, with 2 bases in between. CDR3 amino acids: CASSGNTEAFF. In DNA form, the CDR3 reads TGTGCCAGCAGTGGGAACACTGAAGCTTTCTTT.

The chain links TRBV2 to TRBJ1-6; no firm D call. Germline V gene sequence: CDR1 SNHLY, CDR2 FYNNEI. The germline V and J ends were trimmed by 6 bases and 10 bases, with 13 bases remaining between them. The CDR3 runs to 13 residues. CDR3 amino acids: CASRWAGRSPLHF. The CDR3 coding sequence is TGTGCCAGCAGGTGGGCAGGAAGGTCACCCCTCCACTTT. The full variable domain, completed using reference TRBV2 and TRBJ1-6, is EPEVTQTPSHQVTQMGQEVILRCVPISNHLYFYWYRQILGQKVEFLVSFYNNEISEKSEIFDDQFSVERPDGSNFTLKIRSTKLEDSAMYFCASRWAGRSPLHFGNGTRLTVT.

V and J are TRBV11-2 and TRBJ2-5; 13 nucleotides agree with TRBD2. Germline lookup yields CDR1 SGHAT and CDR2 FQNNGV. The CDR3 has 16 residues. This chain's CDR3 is CASRRTSGRLGETQYF. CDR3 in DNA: TGTGCTTCCCGGCGGACTAGCGGGAGATTGGGAGAGACCCAGTACTTC. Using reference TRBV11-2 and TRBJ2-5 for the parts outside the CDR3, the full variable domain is EAGVAQSPRYKIIEKRQSVAFWCNPISGHATLYWYQQILGQGPKLLIQFQNNGVVDDSQLPKDRFSAERLKGVDSTLKIQPAKLEDSAVYLCASRRTSGRLGETQYFGPGTRLLVL.

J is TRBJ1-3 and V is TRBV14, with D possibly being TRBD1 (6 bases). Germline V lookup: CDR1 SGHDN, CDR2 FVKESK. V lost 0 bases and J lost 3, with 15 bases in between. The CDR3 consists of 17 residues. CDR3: CASSQDLSQGGGNTIYF. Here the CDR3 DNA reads TGTGCCAGCAGCCAAGATCTGTCACAGGGTGGTGGAAACACCATATATTTT.

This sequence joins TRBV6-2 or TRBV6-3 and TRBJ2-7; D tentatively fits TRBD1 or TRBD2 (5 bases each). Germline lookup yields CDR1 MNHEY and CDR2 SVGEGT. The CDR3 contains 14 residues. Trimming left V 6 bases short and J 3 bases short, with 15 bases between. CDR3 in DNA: TGTGCCAGCAGCCCCGGGGCGTTCCGCTACGAGCAGTACTTC. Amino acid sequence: CASSPGAFRYEQYF.

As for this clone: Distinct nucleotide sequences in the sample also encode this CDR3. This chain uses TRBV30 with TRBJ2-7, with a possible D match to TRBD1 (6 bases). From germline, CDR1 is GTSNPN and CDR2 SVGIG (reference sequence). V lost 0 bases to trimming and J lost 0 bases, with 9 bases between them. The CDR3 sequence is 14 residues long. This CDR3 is CAWSVGGTSYEQYF. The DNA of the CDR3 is TGTGCCTGGAGTGTAGGGGGAACCTCCTACGAGCAGTACTTC.

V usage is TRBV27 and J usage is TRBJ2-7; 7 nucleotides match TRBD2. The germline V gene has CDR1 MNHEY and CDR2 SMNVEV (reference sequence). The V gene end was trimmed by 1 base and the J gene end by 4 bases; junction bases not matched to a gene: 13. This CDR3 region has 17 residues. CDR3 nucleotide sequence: TGTGCCAGCAGTTTATATCCCCCGGGAGCGGGATTGTACGAGCAGTACTTC. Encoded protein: CASSLYPPGAGLYEQYF.

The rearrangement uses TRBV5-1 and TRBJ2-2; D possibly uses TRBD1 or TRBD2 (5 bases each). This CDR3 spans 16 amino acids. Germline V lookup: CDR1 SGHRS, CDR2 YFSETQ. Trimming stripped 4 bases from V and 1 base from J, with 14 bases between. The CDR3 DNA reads TGCGCCAGCAGCGTCCAGGGAGTTGGGAACACCGGGGAGCTGTTTTTT. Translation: CASSVQGVGNTGELFF.

The CDR3 DNA is TGTGCCAGCAGCTTGGGGAGGGGGCCCTACAATGAGCAGTTCTTC. Translating it yields CASSLGRGPYNEQFF. This chain uses TRBV5-4 with TRBJ2-1, with a tentative D call TRBD1 (7 bases). CDR1 and CDR2 from the germline V gene are SGHNT and YYREEE (reference sequence). Deletions cut 0 bases from V and 2 bases from J, with 9 bases between. CDR3 length equals 15 residues.

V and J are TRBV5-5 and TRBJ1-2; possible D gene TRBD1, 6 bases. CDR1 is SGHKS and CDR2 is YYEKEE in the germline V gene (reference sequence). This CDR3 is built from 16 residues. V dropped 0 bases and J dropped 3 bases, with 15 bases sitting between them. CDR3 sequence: CASSLAGAVGHYGYTF. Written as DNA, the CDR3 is TGTGCCAGCAGCTTGGCAGGGGCCGTCGGGCACTATGGCTACACCTTC.

The CDR3 DNA reads as TGTGCCAGCAGCGGGGGACGGAGCACCGGGGAGCTGTTTTTT. As protein: CASSGGRSTGELFF. The J gene is TRBJ2-2, the V gene TRBV6-5; TRBD2 might be the D (6 bases). Germline V CDR1 and CDR2: MNHEY, SVGAGI. The CDR3 loop spans 14 amino acids. Trimming left V 6 bases short and J 4 bases short, with 12 bases between.

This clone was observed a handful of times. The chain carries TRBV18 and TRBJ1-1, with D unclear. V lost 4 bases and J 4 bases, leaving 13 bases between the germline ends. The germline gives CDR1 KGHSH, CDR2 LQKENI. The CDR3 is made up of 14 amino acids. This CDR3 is CASSRDTVSTEAFF. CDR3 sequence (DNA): TGTGCCAGCTCACGAGACACGGTGAGCACTGAAGCTTTCTTT.

Here the CDR3 DNA reads TGTGCCAGCAGCTTCGACAGAGCCTCTGGAAACACCATATATTTT. Translated: CASSFDRASGNTIYF. The chain couples TRBV5-6 to TRBJ1-3; TRBD1 is a possible D gene (5 bases). CDR3 length: 15 residues. V shed 2 bases and J shed 0 bases, with 9 bases lying between them. Germline CDR1 and CDR2: SGHDT and YYEEEE.